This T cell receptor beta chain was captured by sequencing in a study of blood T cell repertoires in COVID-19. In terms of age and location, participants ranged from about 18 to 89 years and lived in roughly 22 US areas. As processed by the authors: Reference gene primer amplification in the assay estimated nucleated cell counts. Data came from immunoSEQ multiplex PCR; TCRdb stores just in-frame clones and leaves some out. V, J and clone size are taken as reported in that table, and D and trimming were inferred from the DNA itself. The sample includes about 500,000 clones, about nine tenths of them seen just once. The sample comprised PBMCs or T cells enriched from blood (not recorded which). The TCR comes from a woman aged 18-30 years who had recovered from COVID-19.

The CDR3 here is CASSPRPGRGSLAASTDTQYF. DNA of the CDR3: TGTGCCAGCAGCCCCCGGCCAGGGAGGGGTAGTTTGGCGGCAAGCACAGATACGCAGTATTTT. The chain carries TRBV9 and TRBJ2-3; 7 nucleotides agree with TRBD2. Per germline, CDR1 SGDLS and CDR2 YYNGEE. The J segment lost 0 bases and the V segment lost 4 bases, leaving 23 bases of the junction unmatched. This CDR3 has 21 residues.